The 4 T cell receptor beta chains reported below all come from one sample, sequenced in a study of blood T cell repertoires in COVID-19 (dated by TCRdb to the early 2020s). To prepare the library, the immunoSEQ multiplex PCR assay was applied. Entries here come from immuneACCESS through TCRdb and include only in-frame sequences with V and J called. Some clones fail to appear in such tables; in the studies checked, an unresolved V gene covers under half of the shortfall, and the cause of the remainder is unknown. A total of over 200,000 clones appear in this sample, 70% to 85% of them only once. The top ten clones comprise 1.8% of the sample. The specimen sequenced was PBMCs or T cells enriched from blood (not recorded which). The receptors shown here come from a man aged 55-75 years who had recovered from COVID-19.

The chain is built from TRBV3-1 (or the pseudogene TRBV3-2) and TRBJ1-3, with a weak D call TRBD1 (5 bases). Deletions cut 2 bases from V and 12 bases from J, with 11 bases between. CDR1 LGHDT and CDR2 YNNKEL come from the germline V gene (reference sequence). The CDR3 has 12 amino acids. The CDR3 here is CASSQQAGYIYF. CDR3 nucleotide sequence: TGTGCCAGCAGCCAACAGGCAGGGTACATATATTTT.

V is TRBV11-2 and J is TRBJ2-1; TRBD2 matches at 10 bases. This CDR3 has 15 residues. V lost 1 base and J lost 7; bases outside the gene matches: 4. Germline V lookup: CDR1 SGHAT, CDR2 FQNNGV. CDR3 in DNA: TGTGCCAGCAGCTTAGTTTTTAGCGGGGGGAATGAGCAGTTCTTC. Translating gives CASSLVFSGGNEQFF.

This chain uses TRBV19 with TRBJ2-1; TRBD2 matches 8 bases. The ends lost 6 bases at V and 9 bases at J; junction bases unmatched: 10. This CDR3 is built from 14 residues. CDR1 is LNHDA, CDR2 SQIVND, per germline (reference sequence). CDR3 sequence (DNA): TGTGCCAGTAGCCGGGGGGGTTCTGCTAGTGAGCAGTTCTTC. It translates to CASSRGGSASEQFF.

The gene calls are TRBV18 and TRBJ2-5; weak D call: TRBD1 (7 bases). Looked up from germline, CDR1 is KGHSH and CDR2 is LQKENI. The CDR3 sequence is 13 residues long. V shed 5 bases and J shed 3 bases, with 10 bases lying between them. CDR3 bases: TGTGCCAGCTCATCCAGGGGGGAAGAGACCCAGTACTTC. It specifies CASSSRGEETQYF.